A selection of T cell receptor beta chains follows, all from one sample in a study of shared clonotypes between healthy human individuals. TCRdb's copy holds only in-frame clones and misses some; the assay was immunoSEQ multiplex PCR. The table records approximately 2.1 million clones, 80% to 95% of them present only once. The sample was naive CD4+ T cells from PBMCs. These receptors were obtained from a man aged 18 to 35 in good health. Some clones in this sample may be carry-over from other donors' samples. The CDR3 runs from the conserved cysteine through the conserved F or W. The D gene is left open where the match is weak. A row's size may be missing; if present it is once, few, many or a size class.

clone_size: -; v_call: TRBV5-1; d_call: -; j_call: TRBJ2-1; cdr3_nt: TGCGCCAGCAGCTTGGCTGCGGGAACACATTACAATGAGCAGTTCTTC; cdr3_aa: CASSLAAGTHYNEQFF
clone_size: -; v_call: TRBV9; d_call: TRBD2; j_call: TRBJ2-1; cdr3_nt: TGTGCCAGCAGCGTATCTAGCGGATCCTACAATGAGCAGTTCTTC; cdr3_aa: CASSVSSGSYNEQFF
clone_size: -; v_call: TRBV15; d_call: TRBD1; j_call: TRBJ2-7; cdr3_nt: TGTGCCACCAGCAGGCCACCGAGATCACAGGGGAACCACTACGAGCAGTACTTC; cdr3_aa: CATSRPPRSQGNHYEQYF
clone_size: -; v_call: TRBV28; d_call: TRBD2; j_call: TRBJ2-3; cdr3_nt: TGTGCCAGCAGTCTCACCACGGGACTAAATTTT; cdr3_aa: CASSLTTGLNF
clone_size: -; v_call: TRBV28; d_call: -; j_call: TRBJ1-2; cdr3_nt: TGTGCCAGCAGCCAAGGGAGGGACACGGGGCACTATGGCTACACCTTC; cdr3_aa: CASSQGRDTGHYGYTF
clone_size: once; v_call: TRBV15; d_call: -; j_call: TRBJ2-5; cdr3_nt: TGTGCCACCAATACCCCTGGGCCCGCCGGTGAGACCCAGTACTTC; cdr3_aa: CATNTPGPAGETQYF
clone_size: -; v_call: TRBV7-9; d_call: -; j_call: TRBJ1-5; cdr3_nt: TGTGCCAGCAGCCTATCGTACAGGGACAATCAGCCCCAGCATTTT; cdr3_aa: CASSLSYRDNQPQHF
clone_size: -; v_call: TRBV6-5; d_call: TRBD1; j_call: TRBJ2-7; cdr3_nt: TGTGCCAGCAGTAACCCCGGGACAGGCGAGCAGTACTTC; cdr3_aa: CASSNPGTGEQYF
clone_size: -; v_call: TRBV29-1; d_call: -; j_call: TRBJ2-5; cdr3_nt: TGCAGCGTTTTCGGGAAGGGAGAGACCCAGTACTTC; cdr3_aa: CSVFGKGETQYF
clone_size: -; v_call: TRBV5-8; d_call: -; j_call: TRBJ1-3; cdr3_nt: TGTGCCAGCAGCTCCACCGGAAACACCATATATTTT; cdr3_aa: CASSSTGNTIYF
clone_size: -; v_call: TRBV19; d_call: TRBD1; j_call: TRBJ2-7; cdr3_nt: TGTGCCAGTAGTTACAAACCGGGACAGGGATACTACGAGCAGTACTTC; cdr3_aa: CASSYKPGQGYYEQYF
clone_size: -; v_call: TRBV7-9; d_call: TRBD1; j_call: TRBJ1-1; cdr3_nt: TGTGCCAGCAGCAAAGACAGGGTAGGCACTGAAGCTTTCTTT; cdr3_aa: CASSKDRVGTEAFF
clone_size: once; v_call: TRBV29-1; d_call: -; j_call: TRBJ2-7; cdr3_nt: TGCAGCGTTGGGGAAAACAGTGCCTACGAGCAGTACTTC; cdr3_aa: CSVGENSAYEQYF
clone_size: -; v_call: TRBV5-1; d_call: -; j_call: TRBJ2-7; cdr3_nt: TGCGCCAGCAGCCCCCGCGGACAGAGTCTCTACGAGCAGTACTTC; cdr3_aa: CASSPRGQSLYEQYF
clone_size: -; v_call: TRBV28; d_call: -; j_call: TRBJ1-2; cdr3_nt: TGTGCCATCAAGGGGTCGGGTGGCTACACCTTC; cdr3_aa: CAIKGSGGYTF
clone_size: -; v_call: TRBV28; d_call: TRBD1; j_call: TRBJ1-4; cdr3_nt: TGTGCCAGCAGCCCCCTACAGGGGGCGGGTGGCGAAAAACTGTTTTTT; cdr3_aa: CASSPLQGAGGEKLFF
clone_size: -; v_call: TRBV7-3; d_call: -; j_call: TRBJ1-1; cdr3_nt: TGTGCCAGCAGCCCCCGGTCAAGGGAAGTAGGTGAAGCTTTCTTT; cdr3_aa: CASSPRSREVGEAFF
clone_size: -; v_call: TRBV29-1; d_call: -; j_call: TRBJ2-7; cdr3_nt: TGCAGCGAGGGGGAAGGGTTGAACTACGAGCAGTACTTC; cdr3_aa: CSEGEGLNYEQYF
clone_size: -; v_call: TRBV2; d_call: -; j_call: TRBJ1-1; cdr3_nt: TGTGCCAGCAGCCTAGGGGTTCCGGGGACTGAAGCTTTCTTT; cdr3_aa: CASSLGVPGTEAFF
clone_size: -; v_call: TRBV30; d_call: TRBD1; j_call: TRBJ1-1; cdr3_nt: TGTGCCGGAGACAGGGGGAACACTGAAGCTTTCTTT; cdr3_aa: CAGDRGNTEAFF
clone_size: -; v_call: TRBV2; d_call: -; j_call: TRBJ1-2; cdr3_nt: TGTGCCAGCGGCAGGTGGCGTGACTATGGCTACACCTTC; cdr3_aa: CASGRWRDYGYTF
clone_size: -; v_call: TRBV7-8; d_call: TRBD1; j_call: TRBJ1-5; cdr3_nt: TGTGCCAGCAGCCAACGGACAGGGTTGAATCAGCCCCAGCATTTT; cdr3_aa: CASSQRTGLNQPQHF
clone_size: -; v_call: TRBV5-1; d_call: TRBD2; j_call: TRBJ2-1; cdr3_nt: TGCGCCAGCAGCTTGCCCCTAGCGGGCCCCTTAAGCTCCTACAATGAGCAGTTCTTC; cdr3_aa: CASSLPLAGPLSSYNEQFF
clone_size: once; v_call: TRBV7-2; d_call: -; j_call: TRBJ2-5; cdr3_nt: TGTGCCAGCAGCTTAGAGGGGGGCCGTGGAGGAGAGACCCAGTACTTC; cdr3_aa: CASSLEGGRGGETQYF
clone_size: -; v_call: TRBV9; d_call: TRBD2; j_call: TRBJ2-5; cdr3_nt: TGTGCCAGCAGCAATAGCGGGAGGGGACAAGAGACCCAGTACTTC; cdr3_aa: CASSNSGRGQETQYF
clone_size: -; v_call: TRBV18; d_call: -; j_call: TRBJ2-7; cdr3_nt: TGTGCCAGCTCACCTAGGTCGCCTGTAGGGAGGGAGCTGGGGGCCAACTACGAGCAGTACTTC; cdr3_aa: CASSPRSPVGRELGANYEQYF
clone_size: once; v_call: TRBV28; d_call: TRBD1; j_call: TRBJ2-5; cdr3_nt: TGTGCCAGCAGCAGCGACAGGGTGGAGACCCAGTACTTC; cdr3_aa: CASSSDRVETQYF
clone_size: -; v_call: TRBV9; d_call: TRBD2; j_call: TRBJ2-3; cdr3_nt: TGTGCCAGCAGCGTAGGAGGGGGGACTAGCGGGAGGGCGCAGTATTTT; cdr3_aa: CASSVGGGTSGRAQYF
clone_size: -; v_call: TRBV10-2; d_call: -; j_call: TRBJ2-1; cdr3_nt: TGCGCCAGCAGGGAATTGGGTGACAATGAGCAGTTCTTC; cdr3_aa: CASRELGDNEQFF
clone_size: -; v_call: TRBV18; d_call: TRBD2; j_call: TRBJ2-3; cdr3_nt: TGTGCCAGCTCACCTACCGGGACTAGCGGTACAGATACGCAGTATTTT; cdr3_aa: CASSPTGTSGTDTQYF
clone_size: -; v_call: TRBV5-1; d_call: TRBD2; j_call: TRBJ2-1; cdr3_nt: TGCGCCAGCAGCTTCGGACTAGCGGGAGGTAATGAGCAGTTCTTC; cdr3_aa: CASSFGLAGGNEQFF
clone_size: -; v_call: TRBV6-6; d_call: -; j_call: TRBJ2-1; cdr3_nt: TGTGCCAGCAGCCCAGCGTCCTACAATGAGCAGTTCTTC; cdr3_aa: CASSPASYNEQFF
clone_size: -; v_call: TRBV18; d_call: TRBD1; j_call: TRBJ2-2; cdr3_nt: TGTGCCAGCTCACCACAACAGGGGGGCACCGGGGAGCTGTTTTTT; cdr3_aa: CASSPQQGGTGELFF
clone_size: -; v_call: TRBV25-1; d_call: -; j_call: TRBJ2-7; cdr3_nt: TGTGCCAGCAGTGAGAGGGATCTCTACGAGCAGTACTTC; cdr3_aa: CASSERDLYEQYF
clone_size: -; v_call: TRBV7-3; d_call: TRBD1; j_call: TRBJ1-1; cdr3_nt: TGTGCCAGCAGCCCATTTAGTCGGACAGGGAACACTGAAGCTTTCTTT; cdr3_aa: CASSPFSRTGNTEAFF
clone_size: few; v_call: TRBV10-1; d_call: -; j_call: TRBJ2-5; cdr3_nt: TGCGCCAGCAGTGGGGGAGAGACCCAGTACTTC; cdr3_aa: CASSGGETQYF
clone_size: -; v_call: TRBV5-1; d_call: TRBD1; j_call: TRBJ2-5; cdr3_nt: TGCGCCAGCAGCTCGGGGACAGCGAAAGAGACCCAGTACTTC; cdr3_aa: CASSSGTAKETQYF
clone_size: -; v_call: TRBV29-1; d_call: -; j_call: TRBJ2-4; cdr3_nt: TGCAGCGTTGAAGAGACGGGCCTCAAACTCCAGTACTTC; cdr3_aa: CSVEETGLKLQYF
clone_size: -; v_call: TRBV5-4; d_call: TRBD2; j_call: TRBJ2-7; cdr3_nt: TGTGCCAGCAGCCCTGGAGCGGGAGCAGAGTACGAGCAGTACTTC; cdr3_aa: CASSPGAGAEYEQYF
clone_size: -; v_call: TRBV10-2; d_call: TRBD2; j_call: TRBJ2-1; cdr3_nt: TGCGCCAGCACCTCAGCGGGAGGGCCGGAGGGTGAGCAGTTCTTC; cdr3_aa: CASTSAGGPEGEQFF
clone_size: -; v_call: TRBV5-1; d_call: TRBD2; j_call: TRBJ2-5; cdr3_nt: TGCGCCAGCAGCCCCCGAGGCGGGAGTCGACCAGAGACCCAGTACTTC; cdr3_aa: CASSPRGGSRPETQYF
clone_size: -; v_call: TRBV7-2; d_call: TRBD1; j_call: TRBJ2-7; cdr3_nt: TGTGCCAGCAGCTTAGAGGCAGGGGGCTACGAGCAGTACTTC; cdr3_aa: CASSLEAGGYEQYF
clone_size: -; v_call: TRBV5-4; d_call: -; j_call: TRBJ2-5; cdr3_nt: TGTGCCAGCAGCTTGCGGGGAAAAGAGACCCAGTACTTC; cdr3_aa: CASSLRGKETQYF
clone_size: -; v_call: TRBV14; d_call: -; j_call: TRBJ1-5; cdr3_nt: TGTGCCAGCAGCCAAGGAGAATATAGCAATCAGCCCCAGCATTTT; cdr3_aa: CASSQGEYSNQPQHF
clone_size: -; v_call: TRBV2; d_call: -; j_call: TRBJ2-3; cdr3_nt: TGTGCCAGCAGTCTAAAAAGACGGTCGAGCGAAGATACGCAGTATTTT; cdr3_aa: CASSLKRRSSEDTQYF